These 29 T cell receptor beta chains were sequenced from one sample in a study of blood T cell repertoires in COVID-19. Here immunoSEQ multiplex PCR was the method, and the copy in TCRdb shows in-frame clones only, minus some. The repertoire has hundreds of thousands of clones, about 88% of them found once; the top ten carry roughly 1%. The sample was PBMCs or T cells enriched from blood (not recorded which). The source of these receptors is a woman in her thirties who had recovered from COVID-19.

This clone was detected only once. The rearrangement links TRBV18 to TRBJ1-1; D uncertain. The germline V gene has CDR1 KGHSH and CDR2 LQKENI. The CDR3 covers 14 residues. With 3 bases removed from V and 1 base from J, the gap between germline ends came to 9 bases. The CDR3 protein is CASSPGPGNTEAFF. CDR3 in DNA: TGTGCCAGCTCACCGGGTCCGGGGAACACTGAAGCTTTCTTT.

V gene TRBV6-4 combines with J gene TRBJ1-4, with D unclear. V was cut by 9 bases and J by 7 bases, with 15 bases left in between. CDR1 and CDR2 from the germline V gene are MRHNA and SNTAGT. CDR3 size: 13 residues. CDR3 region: CASTRGWSEKLFF. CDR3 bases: TGTGCCAGTACCCGAGGGTGGAGTGAAAAACTGTTTTTT.

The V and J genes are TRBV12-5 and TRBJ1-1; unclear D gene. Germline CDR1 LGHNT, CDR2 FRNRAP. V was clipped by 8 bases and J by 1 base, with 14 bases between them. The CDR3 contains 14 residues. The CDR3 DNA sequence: TGTGCTAGTCAGTCATCTCCCTCGAACACTGAAGCTTTCTTT. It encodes CASQSSPSNTEAFF.

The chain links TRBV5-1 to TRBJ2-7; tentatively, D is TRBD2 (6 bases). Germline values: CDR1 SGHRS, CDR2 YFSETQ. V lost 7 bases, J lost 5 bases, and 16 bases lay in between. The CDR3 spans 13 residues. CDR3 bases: TGCGCCAGCTCCCGGAGGGGTCCCGACGAGCAGTACTTC. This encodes CASSRRGPDEQYF.

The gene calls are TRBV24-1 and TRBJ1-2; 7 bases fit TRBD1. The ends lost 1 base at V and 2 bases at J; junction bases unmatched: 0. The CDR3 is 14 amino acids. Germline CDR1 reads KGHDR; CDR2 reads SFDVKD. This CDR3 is CATSDLQGNYGYTF. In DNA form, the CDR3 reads TGTGCCACCAGTGATTTACAGGGGAACTATGGCTACACCTTC.

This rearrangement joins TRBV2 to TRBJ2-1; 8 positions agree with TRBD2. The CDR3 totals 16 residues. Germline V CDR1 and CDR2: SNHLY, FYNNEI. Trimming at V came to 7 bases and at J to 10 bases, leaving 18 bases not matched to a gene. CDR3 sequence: CASTSFGGGQRGEQFF. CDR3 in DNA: TGTGCCAGCACGAGTTTTGGCGGGGGGCAGCGGGGAGAGCAGTTCTTC. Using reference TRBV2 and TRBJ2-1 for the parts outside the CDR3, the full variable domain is EPEVTQTPSHQVTQMGQEVILRCVPISNHLYFYWYRQILGQKVEFLVSFYNNEISEKSEIFDDQFSVERPDGSNFTLKIRSTKLEDSAMYFCASTSFGGGQRGEQFFGPGTRLTVL.

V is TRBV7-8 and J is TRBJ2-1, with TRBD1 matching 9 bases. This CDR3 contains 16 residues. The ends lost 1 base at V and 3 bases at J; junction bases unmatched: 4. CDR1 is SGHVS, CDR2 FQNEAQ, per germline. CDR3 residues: CASSLVWTGDYNEQFF. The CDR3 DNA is TGTGCCAGCAGCTTAGTCTGGACAGGGGACTACAATGAGCAGTTCTTC.

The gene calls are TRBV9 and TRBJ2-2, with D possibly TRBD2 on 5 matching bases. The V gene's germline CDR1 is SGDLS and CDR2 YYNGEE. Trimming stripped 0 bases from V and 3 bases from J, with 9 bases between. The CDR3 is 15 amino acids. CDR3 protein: CASSVVVGDTGELFF. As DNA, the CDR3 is TGTGCCAGCAGCGTAGTAGTCGGGGACACCGGGGAGCTGTTTTTT.

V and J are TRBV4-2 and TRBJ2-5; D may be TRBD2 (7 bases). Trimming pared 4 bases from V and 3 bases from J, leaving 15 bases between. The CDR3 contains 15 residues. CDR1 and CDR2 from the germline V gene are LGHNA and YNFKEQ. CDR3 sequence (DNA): TGTGCCAGCAGCCGGTATAGGGGGGGAGAAGAGACCCAGTACTTC. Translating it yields CASSRYRGGEETQYF.

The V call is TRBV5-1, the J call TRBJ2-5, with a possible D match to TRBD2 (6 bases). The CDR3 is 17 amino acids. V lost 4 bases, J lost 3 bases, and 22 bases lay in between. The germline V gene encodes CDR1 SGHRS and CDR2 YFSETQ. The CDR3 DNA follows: TGCGCCAGCAGCCTCGCCGGCGAGGGACTCTCCAAAGAGACCCAGTACTTC. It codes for CASSLAGEGLSKETQYF.

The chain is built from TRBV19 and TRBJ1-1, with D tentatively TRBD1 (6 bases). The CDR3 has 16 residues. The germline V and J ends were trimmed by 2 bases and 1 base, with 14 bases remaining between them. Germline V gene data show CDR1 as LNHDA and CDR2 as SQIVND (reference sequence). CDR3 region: CASSIKKDRQNTEAFF. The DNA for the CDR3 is TGTGCCAGTAGTATAAAAAAAGACAGGCAGAACACTGAAGCTTTCTTT.

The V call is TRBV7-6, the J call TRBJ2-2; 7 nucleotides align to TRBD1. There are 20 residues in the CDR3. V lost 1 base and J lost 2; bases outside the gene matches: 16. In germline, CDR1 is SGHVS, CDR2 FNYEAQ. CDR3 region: CASSLESPWSGTVNTGELFF. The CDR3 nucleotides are TGTGCCAGCAGCTTAGAAAGTCCGTGGTCAGGGACAGTAAACACCGGGGAGCTGTTTTTT.

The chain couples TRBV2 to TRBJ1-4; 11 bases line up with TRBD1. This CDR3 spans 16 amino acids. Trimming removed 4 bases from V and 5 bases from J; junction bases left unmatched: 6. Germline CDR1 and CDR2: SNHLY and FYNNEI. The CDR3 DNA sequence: TGTGCCAGCAGTGCTAGGACAGGGGGCCGGAATGAAAAACTGTTTTTT. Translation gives CASSARTGGRNEKLFF.

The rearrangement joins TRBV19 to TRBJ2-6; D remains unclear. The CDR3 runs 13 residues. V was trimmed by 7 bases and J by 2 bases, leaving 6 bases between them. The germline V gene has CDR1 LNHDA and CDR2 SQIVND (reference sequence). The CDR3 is CASTPTGANVLTF. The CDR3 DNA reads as TGTGCCAGTACCCCCACTGGGGCCAACGTCCTGACTTTC.

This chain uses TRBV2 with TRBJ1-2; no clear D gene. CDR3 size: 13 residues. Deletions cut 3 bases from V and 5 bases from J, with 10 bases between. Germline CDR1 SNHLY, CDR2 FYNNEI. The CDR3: CASSETGWYGYTF. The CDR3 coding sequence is TGTGCCAGCAGTGAGACGGGTTGGTATGGCTACACCTTC.

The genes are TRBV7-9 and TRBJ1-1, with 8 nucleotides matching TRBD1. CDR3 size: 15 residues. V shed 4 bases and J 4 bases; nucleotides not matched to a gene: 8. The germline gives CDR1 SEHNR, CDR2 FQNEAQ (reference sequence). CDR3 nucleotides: TGTGCCAGCAGCTCCCAGGACAGGGCAGGCACTGAAGCTTTCTTT. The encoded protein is CASSSQDRAGTEAFF.

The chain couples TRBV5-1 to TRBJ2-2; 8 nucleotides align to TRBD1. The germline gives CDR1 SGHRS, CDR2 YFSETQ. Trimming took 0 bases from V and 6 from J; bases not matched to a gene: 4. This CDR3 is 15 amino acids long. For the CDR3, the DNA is TGCGCCAGCAGCTTGGGACAGGGGAGTTCCGGGGAGCTGTTTTTT. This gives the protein CASSLGQGSSGELFF.

The CDR3 spells CATSDPIGGETQYF. As DNA, the CDR3 is TGTGCCACCAGTGACCCCATAGGGGGTGAGACCCAGTACTTC. The chain has TRBV24-1 and TRBJ2-5, with D perhaps TRBD1 (6 bases). V lost 4 bases and J 5 bases, leaving 13 bases between the germline ends. CDR1 is KGHDR and CDR2 is SFDVKD in the germline V gene. The length of the CDR3 is 14 residues.

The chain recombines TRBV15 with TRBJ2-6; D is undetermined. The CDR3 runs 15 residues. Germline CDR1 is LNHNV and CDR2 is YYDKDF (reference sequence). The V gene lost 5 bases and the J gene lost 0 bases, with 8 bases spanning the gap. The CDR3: CATSSVFSGANVLTF. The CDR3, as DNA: TGTGCCACCAGCTCCGTTTTCTCTGGGGCCAACGTCCTGACTTTC.

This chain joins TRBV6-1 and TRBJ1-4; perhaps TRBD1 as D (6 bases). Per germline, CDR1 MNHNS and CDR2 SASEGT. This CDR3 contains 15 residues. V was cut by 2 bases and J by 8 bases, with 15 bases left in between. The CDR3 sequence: CASSEKQGPREKLFF. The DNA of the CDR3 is TGTGCCAGCAGTGAAAAACAGGGCCCTAGGGAAAAACTGTTTTTT.

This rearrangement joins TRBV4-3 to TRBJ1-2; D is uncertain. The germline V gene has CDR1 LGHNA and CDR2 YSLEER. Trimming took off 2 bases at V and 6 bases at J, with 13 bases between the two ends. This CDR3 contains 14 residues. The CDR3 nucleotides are TGCGCCAGCAGCCAACCCGGGGAGGGAAATGGCTACACCTTC. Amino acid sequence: CASSQPGEGNGYTF.

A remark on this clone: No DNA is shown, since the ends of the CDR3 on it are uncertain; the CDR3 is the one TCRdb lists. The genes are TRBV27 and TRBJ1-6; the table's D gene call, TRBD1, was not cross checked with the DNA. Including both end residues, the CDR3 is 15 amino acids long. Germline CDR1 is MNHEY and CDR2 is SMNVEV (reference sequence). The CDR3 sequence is CASSFLAGGNSPLHF.

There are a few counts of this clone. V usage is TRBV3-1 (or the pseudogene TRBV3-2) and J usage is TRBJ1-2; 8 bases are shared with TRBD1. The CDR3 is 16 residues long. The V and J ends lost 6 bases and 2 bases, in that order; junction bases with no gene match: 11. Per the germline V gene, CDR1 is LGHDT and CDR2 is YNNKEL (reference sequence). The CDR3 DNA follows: TGTGCCAGCAGTTTCTTGTCCGGACAGGGCAACTATGGCTACACCTTC. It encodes CASSFLSGQGNYGYTF.

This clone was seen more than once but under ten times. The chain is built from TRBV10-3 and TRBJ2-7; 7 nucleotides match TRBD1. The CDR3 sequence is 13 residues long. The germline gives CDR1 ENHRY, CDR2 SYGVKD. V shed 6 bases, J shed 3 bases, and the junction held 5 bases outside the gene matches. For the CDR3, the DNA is TGTGCCATCAGCGAGGACAGGTTCTACGAGCAGTACTTC. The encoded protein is CAISEDRFYEQYF.

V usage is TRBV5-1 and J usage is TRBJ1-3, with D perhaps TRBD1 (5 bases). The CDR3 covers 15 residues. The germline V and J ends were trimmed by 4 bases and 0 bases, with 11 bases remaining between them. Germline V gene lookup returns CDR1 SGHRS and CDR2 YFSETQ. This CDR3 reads CASSTTGISGNTIYF. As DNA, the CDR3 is TGCGCCAGCAGCACCACAGGAATCTCTGGAAACACCATATATTTT.

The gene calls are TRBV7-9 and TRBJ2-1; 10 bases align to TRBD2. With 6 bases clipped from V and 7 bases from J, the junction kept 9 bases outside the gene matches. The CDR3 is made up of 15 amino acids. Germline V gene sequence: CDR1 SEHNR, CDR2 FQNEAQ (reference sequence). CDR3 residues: CASRGAGGQKNEQFF. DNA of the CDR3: TGTGCCAGCAGGGGAGCGGGGGGGCAAAAGAATGAGCAGTTCTTC. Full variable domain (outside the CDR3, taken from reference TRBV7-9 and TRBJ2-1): DTGVSQNPRHKITKRGQNVTFRCDPISEHNRLYWYRQTLGQGPEFLTYFQNEAQLEKSRLLSDRFSAERPKGSFSTLEIQRTEQGDSAMYLCASRGAGGQKNEQFFGPGTRLTVL.

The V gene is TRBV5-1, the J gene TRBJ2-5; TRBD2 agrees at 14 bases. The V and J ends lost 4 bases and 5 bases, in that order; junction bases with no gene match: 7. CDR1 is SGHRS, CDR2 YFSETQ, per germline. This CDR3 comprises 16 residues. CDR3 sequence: CASSPGTSGGFETQYF. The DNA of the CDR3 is TGCGCCAGCAGCCCAGGGACTAGCGGGGGCTTTGAGACCCAGTACTTC.

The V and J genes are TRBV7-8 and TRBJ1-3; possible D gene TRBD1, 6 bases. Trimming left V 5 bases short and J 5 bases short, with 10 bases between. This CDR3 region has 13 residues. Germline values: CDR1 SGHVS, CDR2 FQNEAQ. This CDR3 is CASSTTGRNTIYF. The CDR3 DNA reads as TGTGCCAGCAGCACCACAGGGAGAAACACCATATATTTT.

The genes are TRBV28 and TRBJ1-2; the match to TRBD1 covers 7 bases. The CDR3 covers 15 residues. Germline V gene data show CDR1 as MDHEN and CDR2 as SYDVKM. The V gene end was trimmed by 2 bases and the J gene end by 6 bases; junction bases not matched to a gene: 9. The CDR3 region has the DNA TGTGCCAGCAGTTTACTTCGACAGGGTGGCGATGGCTACACCTTC. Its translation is CASSLLRQGGDGYTF.